Described below is a single T cell receptor beta chain sequence and its context. The antigen is not known. This record comes from a study of identical twins. The V gene's germline CDR1 is DFQATT and CDR2 SNEGSKA (reference sequence). Trimming pared 3 bases from V and 3 bases from J, leaving 11 bases between. CDR3 length equals 13 residues. Via MiXCR, TCRdb re-called the 5' RACE reads, giving one row per CDR3 protein. The sample includes 1.5 million to 2 million distinct CDR3 sequences, more than 30% of them seen just once. General study points: Conclusions were drawn cross-sectionally by statistical analysis, without following the same donors.

Material: cord blood. J is TRBJ1-2 and V is TRBV20-1; D might be TRBD1 (5 bases). This TCR was sampled from a newborn girl in good health. DNA for the CDR3: TGCAGTGCTAGCAGGGACTCGGACTATGGCTACACCTTC. Translated, it gives CSASRDSDYGYTF.